This is a list of T cell receptor beta chains from one sample in a study of blood T cells in healthy people across ages. TCRdb reprocessed the 5' RACE reads with MiXCR, giving one entry per CDR3 protein. Among 1.8 million or so distinct CDR3 sequences, about 39% were seen once, and the ten largest hold 23%. Sequencing was done on a sample of blood. The receptors were sampled from a human donor in good health. Each CDR3 is given with its conserved first and last residue. The order of the fields is clone size, J gene, D gene, CDR3 length, V gene, CDR3 DNA, CDR3 protein. D genes are given only for firm matches. Size is omitted from some rows. Given values are once, few, many or a class for expanded clones.

abundance: few; j_gene: TRBJ1-3; d_gene: -; len: 17; v_gene: TRBV6-1; CDR3nt: TGTGCCAGCAGTCCCGCCGGGGGAGAAGATTCTGGAAACACCATATATTTT; CDR3aa: CASSPAGGEDSGNTIYF
abundance: -; j_gene: TRBJ2-1; d_gene: -; len: 12; v_gene: TRBV7-2; CDR3nt: TGTGCCAGCAGTCGGGGCGACAATGAGCAGTTCTTC; CDR3aa: CASSRGDNEQFF
abundance: few; j_gene: TRBJ1-2; d_gene: -; len: 12; v_gene: TRBV7-1; CDR3nt: TGTGCCAGCACTCAGGACTTATATGGCTACACCTTC; CDR3aa: CASTQDLYGYTF
abundance: few; j_gene: TRBJ1-6; d_gene: -; len: 16; v_gene: TRBV18; CDR3nt: TGTGCCAGCTCACCTACAGGGAGCTCCTATAATTCACCCCTCCACTTT; CDR3aa: CASSPTGSSYNSPLHF
abundance: -; j_gene: TRBJ2-2; d_gene: -; len: 15; v_gene: TRBV6-1; CDR3nt: TGTGCCAGCAGTGTCGTCAGGGCGGACACCGGGGAGCTGTTTTTT; CDR3aa: CASSVVRADTGELFF
abundance: -; j_gene: TRBJ1-5; d_gene: TRBD1; len: 17; v_gene: TRBV4-3; CDR3nt: TGCGCCAGCAGCCAAGTCCACACAGGGGCCCGTAATCAGCCCCAGCATTTT; CDR3aa: CASSQVHTGARNQPQHF
abundance: many; j_gene: TRBJ2-1; d_gene: TRBD2; len: 15; v_gene: TRBV7-3; CDR3nt: TGTGCCAGCAGCCTGTTAGCGGGGGTCTACAATGAGCAGTTCTTC; CDR3aa: CASSLLAGVYNEQFF
abundance: -; j_gene: TRBJ2-7; d_gene: TRBD2; len: 17; v_gene: TRBV11-2; CDR3nt: TGTGCCAGCAGCTATAATCTAGCGGGACTGAGCTCCTACGAGCAGTACTTC; CDR3aa: CASSYNLAGLSSYEQYF
abundance: few; j_gene: TRBJ2-5; d_gene: -; len: 15; v_gene: TRBV20-1; CDR3nt: TGCAGTGCTACCGGGGGGCAGACGACTCAAGAGACCCAGTACTTC; CDR3aa: CSATGGQTTQETQYF
abundance: -; j_gene: TRBJ2-7; d_gene: TRBD2; len: 15; v_gene: TRBV3-1; CDR3nt: TGTGCCAGCAGGACATCGGGACTAGCGGACGACGAGCAGTACTTC; CDR3aa: CASRTSGLADDEQYF
abundance: few; j_gene: TRBJ2-1; d_gene: TRBD2; len: 17; v_gene: TRBV4-1; CDR3nt: TGCGCCAGCAGCCAAGATTATAGCGGGGGGTCTAACAATGAGCAGTTCTTC; CDR3aa: CASSQDYSGGSNNEQFF
abundance: -; j_gene: TRBJ1-6; d_gene: -; len: 19; v_gene: TRBV14; CDR3nt: TGTGCCAGCAGCCAAGCGGTCGTCGGGGGTAGCTCCTATAATTCACCCCTCCACTTT; CDR3aa: CASSQAVVGGSSYNSPLHF
abundance: -; j_gene: TRBJ2-7; d_gene: -; len: 16; v_gene: TRBV20-1; CDR3nt: TGCAGTGCTAGAGGGAGGGGAAAACAGGGGAGATACGAGCAGTACTTC; CDR3aa: CSARGRGKQGRYEQYF
abundance: -; j_gene: TRBJ1-4; d_gene: -; len: 14; v_gene: TRBV7-9; CDR3nt: TGTGCCAGCAGCTGGGCAGCAACTAATGAAAAACGGTTTTTT; CDR3aa: CASSWAATNEKRFF
abundance: many; j_gene: TRBJ1-2; d_gene: -; len: 14; v_gene: TRBV24-1; CDR3nt: TGTGCCACCAGTGATTCCGCGGACGACTATGGCTACACCTTC; CDR3aa: CATSDSADDYGYTF
abundance: few; j_gene: TRBJ2-7; d_gene: TRBD1; len: 12; v_gene: TRBV20-1; CDR3nt: TGCAGCGCTACAGGGGTAGCGTACGAGCAGTACTTC; CDR3aa: CSATGVAYEQYF
abundance: few; j_gene: TRBJ1-2; d_gene: -; len: 14; v_gene: TRBV5-1; CDR3nt: TGCGCCAGCAGCTTGGAGTTGGGGCAAGATGGCTACACCTTC; CDR3aa: CASSLELGQDGYTF
abundance: -; j_gene: TRBJ2-6; d_gene: -; len: 15; v_gene: TRBV7-8; CDR3nt: TGTGCCAGCAGCTACCGACGGGCTGGGGCCAACGTCCGGACTTTC; CDR3aa: CASSYRRAGANVRTF
abundance: -; j_gene: TRBJ1-5; d_gene: -; len: 14; v_gene: TRBV9; CDR3nt: TGTACCAGCAGCGTAGGATGGAACAATCAGCCCCAGCATTTT; CDR3aa: CTSSVGWNNQPQHF
abundance: -; j_gene: TRBJ2-1; d_gene: -; len: 15; v_gene: TRBV11-2; CDR3nt: TGTGCCAGCAGATTAGTGGGGGGAAGGGAAAAAAAGCAGTTCTTC; CDR3aa: CASRLVGGREKKQFF
abundance: -; j_gene: TRBJ2-1; d_gene: TRBD2; len: 17; v_gene: TRBV7-6; CDR3nt: TGTGCCAGCAGCTTCCCTCGGATTAGCGGGGGGGAGGTAGGGCAGTTCTTC; CDR3aa: CASSFPRISGGEVGQFF
abundance: -; j_gene: TRBJ1-2; d_gene: -; len: 17; v_gene: TRBV7-6; CDR3nt: TGTGCCAGCAGCTTAAGATCAGGAGGTTTAGACGGCTATGGCTACACCTTC; CDR3aa: CASSLRSGGLDGYGYTF
abundance: few; j_gene: TRBJ1-2; d_gene: -; len: 13; v_gene: TRBV29-1; CDR3nt: TGCAGCGTTGTGAGGGAGTCTAACTATGGCTACACCTTC; CDR3aa: CSVVRESNYGYTF
abundance: few; j_gene: TRBJ2-7; d_gene: TRBD1; len: 14; v_gene: TRBV29-1; CDR3nt: TGCAGCGTTGACCCGGGACAGGCCCTCGGCGAGCAGTACTTC; CDR3aa: CSVDPGQALGEQYF
abundance: -; j_gene: TRBJ2-1; d_gene: -; len: 10; v_gene: TRBV29-1; CDR3nt: TGCAGCGTTGTTTGCTTTGAGCAGTTCTTC; CDR3aa: CSVVCFEQFF
abundance: few; j_gene: TRBJ2-5; d_gene: TRBD2; len: 15; v_gene: TRBV20-1; CDR3nt: TGCAGTGCTAGGGACCGGACTAGCGGGGGTGAGACCCAGTACTTC; CDR3aa: CSARDRTSGGETQYF
abundance: -; j_gene: TRBJ1-2; d_gene: TRBD1; len: 16; v_gene: TRBV18; CDR3nt: TGTGCCAGCTCTCTCCTGGGGGACAGGGGTACGATCGGCTACACCTTC; CDR3aa: CASSLLGDRGTIGYTF
abundance: few; j_gene: TRBJ2-1; d_gene: -; len: 14; v_gene: TRBV5-1; CDR3nt: TGCGCCAGCGCGGCGGGGGCACTAGGGAATGAGCAGTTCTTC; CDR3aa: CASAAGALGNEQFF
abundance: -; j_gene: TRBJ1-1; d_gene: -; len: 15; v_gene: TRBV5-1; CDR3nt: TGCGCCAGCAGCTTGGACGGCCAGATGAACACTGAAGCTTTCTTT; CDR3aa: CASSLDGQMNTEAFF
abundance: -; j_gene: TRBJ1-2; d_gene: -; len: 14; v_gene: TRBV2; CDR3nt: TGTGCCAGCAGCCTAGACGACAGGTTCTATGGCTACACCTTC; CDR3aa: CASSLDDRFYGYTF
abundance: once; j_gene: TRBJ1-5; d_gene: TRBD1; len: 16; v_gene: TRBV15; CDR3nt: TGTGCCACCAGCAGAGATCGCGGAGGGGGCAATCGGCCCCAGCATTTT; CDR3aa: CATSRDRGGGNRPQHF
abundance: few; j_gene: TRBJ2-7; d_gene: -; len: 12; v_gene: TRBV12-3/TRBV12-4; CDR3nt: TGTGCCAGCAGTTTACCAATCGGCGAGCAGTACTTC; CDR3aa: CASSLPIGEQYF
abundance: few; j_gene: TRBJ1-2; d_gene: -; len: 13; v_gene: TRBV12-3/TRBV12-4; CDR3nt: TGTGCCAGCAGGATCACAGGAGTCTATGGCTACACCTTC; CDR3aa: CASRITGVYGYTF
abundance: -; j_gene: TRBJ2-7; d_gene: -; len: 16; v_gene: TRBV20-1; CDR3nt: TGCAGTGCTAAGATATCAGGGGACCCATATAACTACGAGCAGTACTTC; CDR3aa: CSAKISGDPYNYEQYF
abundance: -; j_gene: TRBJ2-7; d_gene: -; len: 14; v_gene: TRBV11-1; CDR3nt: TGTGCCAGCAGCTTAGCGGCAGAAGTCGGTGAGCAGTACTTC; CDR3aa: CASSLAAEVGEQYF
abundance: few; j_gene: TRBJ1-1; d_gene: -; len: 17; v_gene: TRBV5-1; CDR3nt: TGCGCCAGCAGCCCCTTCTCCTTGGCAGGTACGAACACTGAAGCTTTCTTT; CDR3aa: CASSPFSLAGTNTEAFF
abundance: -; j_gene: TRBJ1-2; d_gene: -; len: 15; v_gene: TRBV6-1; CDR3nt: TGTGCCAGCAAGTCTTTTTGGGACCGCACCTATGGCTACACCTTC; CDR3aa: CASKSFWDRTYGYTF
abundance: few; j_gene: TRBJ2-3; d_gene: -; len: 16; v_gene: TRBV7-8; CDR3nt: TGTGCCAGCAGCTTAATGGTATCGGGTTTGTCGGATACGCAGTATTTT; CDR3aa: CASSLMVSGLSDTQYF
abundance: -; j_gene: TRBJ2-5; d_gene: TRBD1; len: 15; v_gene: TRBV29-1; CDR3nt: TGCAGCGTTGAAGCGGACAGGGGAAGGAGGGAGACCCAGTACTTC; CDR3aa: CSVEADRGRRETQYF
abundance: -; j_gene: TRBJ2-1; d_gene: -; len: 14; v_gene: TRBV20-1; CDR3nt: TGCAGTGCTCTACTATGGACTGGATACAATGAGCAGTTCTTC; CDR3aa: CSALLWTGYNEQFF
abundance: -; j_gene: TRBJ2-7; d_gene: TRBD1; len: 15; v_gene: TRBV9; CDR3nt: TGTGCCAGCAGCCCTGCGACAGGGGGATCCTACGAGCAGTACTTC; CDR3aa: CASSPATGGSYEQYF
abundance: -; j_gene: TRBJ2-6; d_gene: -; len: 17; v_gene: TRBV5-1; CDR3nt: TGCGCCAGCAGCTTCGAACAATCAGGGGCTGGGGCCAACGTCCTGACTTTC; CDR3aa: CASSFEQSGAGANVLTF
abundance: many; j_gene: TRBJ2-7; d_gene: -; len: 15; v_gene: TRBV4-3; CDR3nt: TGCGCCAGCAGCCAAGAAGGTCAGGTCGGGTACGAGCAGTACTTC; CDR3aa: CASSQEGQVGYEQYF
abundance: few; j_gene: TRBJ1-3; d_gene: TRBD1; len: 17; v_gene: TRBV6-1; CDR3nt: TGTGCCAGCAGTCGACAGGGTAGGATCTTTTCTGGAAACACCATATATTTT; CDR3aa: CASSRQGRIFSGNTIYF
abundance: -; j_gene: TRBJ1-1; d_gene: TRBD1; len: 15; v_gene: TRBV6-5; CDR3nt: TGTGCCAGCAGTTACTCTGGGACAGGGAGGACTGAAGCTTTCTTT; CDR3aa: CASSYSGTGRTEAFF
abundance: few; j_gene: TRBJ2-3; d_gene: -; len: 16; v_gene: TRBV4-1; CDR3nt: TGCGCCAGCAGCCAAGTAGGAGGGGGGGGCACAGATACGCAGTATTTT; CDR3aa: CASSQVGGGGTDTQYF
abundance: -; j_gene: TRBJ2-1; d_gene: -; len: 14; v_gene: TRBV5-1; CDR3nt: TGCGCCAGCAGCTTGGAACAATTTTCGGAGGAGCAGTTCTTC; CDR3aa: CASSLEQFSEEQFF
abundance: -; j_gene: TRBJ2-2; d_gene: -; len: 14; v_gene: TRBV24-1; CDR3nt: TGTGCCACCAGCCGGGACCCAAATGGCGGGGAGCTGTTTTTT; CDR3aa: CATSRDPNGGELFF
abundance: -; j_gene: TRBJ2-6; d_gene: -; len: 15; v_gene: TRBV10-3; CDR3nt: TGTGCCATCAGTAAAGGGAGCTCTGGGGCCAACGTCCTGACTTTC; CDR3aa: CAISKGSSGANVLTF